This T cell receptor (beta chain) comes out of a study of CD8 T cells in ankylosing spondylitis. Study results and caveats: Earlier authors reported some of these motif variants in reactive arthritis synovial fluid and blood.

TCRdb itself ran the 5' RACE reads through MiXCR, one entry per CDR3 protein. This table holds approximately 300,000 distinct CDR3 sequences, 15% to 20% found once. The CDR3 totals 13 residues. CDR1 and CDR2 (germline): DFQATT, SNEGSKA (reference sequence). V lost 2 bases and J lost 0, with 5 bases in between. This clonotype was counted at least ten times. Its antigen is not known. The chain carries TRBV20-1 and TRBJ1-5; D is uncertain. The sequence came from a male donor with ankylosing spondylitis or in good health (not recorded which). Sequencing was carried out using blood, either unsorted or a sorted T cell fraction (not recorded which). CDR3 residues: CSARRDSNQPQHF. The CDR3 bases are TGCAGTGCTAGACGGGATAGCAATCAGCCCCAGCATTTT.